These 25 T cell receptor beta chains share one sample of origin, sequenced in a study of response to subunit inactivated influenza vaccine. TCRdb itself ran the RT-PCR reads through MiXCR, one entry per CDR3 protein. Of about 650,000 distinct CDR3 sequences in the sample, around a sixth were seen once. The specimen was PBMCs from blood, collected 11 to 12 days after vaccination. Receptor source: a man aged 45-65 years who received an inactivated influenza vaccine.

V usage is TRBV24-1 and J usage is TRBJ2-1; TRBD2 matches at 12 bases. CDR3 length: 13 amino acids. V dropped 8 bases and J dropped 9; count of bases not matched to a gene: 4. The germline gives CDR1 KGHDR, CDR2 SFDVKD. CDR3 region: CATTPSGRAEQFF. The CDR3 nucleotides are TGTGCCACCACCCCTAGCGGGAGGGCTGAGCAGTTCTTC.

CDR3 coding DNA: TGTGCCAGCAGCTTAATGAGACCCGGGGAGCTGTTTTTT. Residues: CASSLMRPGELFF. The J gene is TRBJ2-2, the V gene TRBV7-3; D uncertain. The germline V gene has CDR1 SGHTA and CDR2 FQGTGA. This CDR3 region has 13 residues. V lost 1 base and J lost 6, with 6 bases in between.

This clonotype has a handful of counts. V gene TRBV6-2 or TRBV6-3 combines with J gene TRBJ2-3; D call uncertain. The CDR3 loop spans 16 amino acids. The germline CDR1 and CDR2 sequences are MNHEY and SVGEGT. Deletions cut 4 bases from V and 2 bases from J, with 16 bases between. The CDR3 DNA sequence: TGTGCCAGCAGTTCCCGGACCTACTACTACACAGATACGCAGTATTTT. As protein: CASSSRTYYYTDTQYF.

This sequence joins TRBV10-3 and TRBJ2-3; weak D call: TRBD2 (6 bases). In germline, CDR1 is ENHRY, CDR2 SYGVKD. The CDR3 sequence is 15 residues long. Between the trimmed V and J ends, which lost 2 bases and 6 bases, there was a span of 15 bases. The CDR3 spells CAISEGASASDTQYF. The CDR3 DNA is TGTGCCATCAGTGAGGGAGCTAGCGCCTCTGATACGCAGTATTTT.

The chain links TRBV7-2 to TRBJ2-3, with D tentatively TRBD2 (6 bases). V shed 5 bases and J shed 8 bases, with 23 bases lying between them. The germline V gene has CDR1 SGHTA and CDR2 FQGNSA. The CDR3 consists of 16 residues. The CDR3, as DNA: TGTGCCAGCAGCCGATTCCGGGACTTGCTTAAGGGTACGCAGTATTTT. Its protein product is CASSRFRDLLKGTQYF. The full variable domain, rest sourced from reference TRBV7-2 and TRBJ2-3, is GAGVSQSPSNKVTEKGKDVELRCDPISGHTALYWYRQSLGQGLEFLIYFQGNSAPDKSGLPSDRFSAERTGGSVSTLTIQRTQQEDSAVYLCASSRFRDLLKGTQYFGPGTRLTVL.

The rearrangement links TRBV5-1 to TRBJ2-7; TRBD1 or TRBD2 may be the D gene (5 bases each). The CDR3 contains 15 residues. The V and J ends lost 0 bases and 6 bases respectively, with 16 bases between them. Germline assignment: CDR1 SGHRS and CDR2 YFSETQ. CDR3 sequence reads: CASSLEGRKEVEQYF. The DNA for the CDR3 is TGCGCCAGCAGCTTGGAGGGACGAAAAGAGGTCGAGCAGTACTTC.

In this sample, this clonotype turned up a few times. The chain recombines TRBV20-1 with TRBJ2-7; TRBD2 matches 12 bases. Unmatched junction bases numbered 17, after V lost 4 bases and J lost 4 bases. Looked up from germline, CDR1 is DFQATT and CDR2 is SNEGSKA (reference sequence). The CDR3 extends over 18 amino acids. The CDR3 DNA reads as TGCAGTGCTATAATACCTAGCGGGAGGGACCCGACGGGGTACGAGCAGTACTTC. It yields the protein CSAIIPSGRDPTGYEQYF.

This clonotype was observed a few times. The chain links TRBV5-1 to TRBJ2-7; D is possibly TRBD1 (6 bases). V shed 0 bases and J shed 6 bases, with 16 bases lying between them. In germline, CDR1 is SGHRS, CDR2 YFSETQ. The CDR3 is made up of 15 amino acids. CDR3 in DNA: TGCGCCAGCAGCTTGGAGGGGACAAGGGGATCCGAGCAGTACTTC. Translating it yields CASSLEGTRGSEQYF.

V and J are TRBV10-3 and TRBJ1-3, with 7 nucleotides matching TRBD1. Germline-derived CDR1 and CDR2 are ENHRY and SYGVKD. This CDR3 region has 15 residues. V was clipped by 3 bases and J by 0 bases; unmatched bases: 2. CDR3 bases: TGTGCCATCAGTGATCGGGACAGCTCTGGAAACACCATATATTTT. It encodes CAISDRDSSGNTIYF.

V and J are TRBV7-9 and TRBJ1-1; D is ambiguous. The germline gives CDR1 SEHNR, CDR2 FQNEAQ (reference sequence). Trimming removed 6 bases at V and 2 bases at J, with 16 bases between. The CDR3 totals 15 residues. The CDR3 spells CASRFLEGGNTEAFF. In DNA form, the CDR3 reads TGTGCCAGCAGATTCTTGGAGGGCGGAAACACTGAAGCTTTCTTT.

This clonotype was seen a handful of times. CDR3 loop: CASSQVGLPLGEQYF. DNA of the CDR3: TGTGCCAGCAGCCAGGTCGGACTACCCTTAGGAGAGCAGTACTTC. The rearrangement links TRBV3-1 to TRBJ2-7, with D possibly matching TRBD2 (6 bases). The CDR3 has 15 residues. Germline loops: CDR1 LGHDT, CDR2 YNNKEL (reference sequence). V lost 3 bases and J 7 bases, leaving 19 bases between the germline ends.

This clonotype came up a few times. V usage is TRBV12-3 or TRBV12-4 and J usage is TRBJ2-7, with 10 positions matching TRBD2. Trimming cost V 5 bases and J 5 bases; bases outside gene matches: 6. The CDR3 totals 14 residues. The CDR3 DNA sequence: TGTGCCAGCAGTCTTAGCGGGGGGATCAACGAGCAGTACTTC. This sequence encodes CASSLSGGINEQYF.

This clonotype was counted between two and nine times. The chain couples TRBV12-3 or TRBV12-4 to TRBJ1-1, with D perhaps TRBD1 (5 bases). The V end lost 5 bases, the J end lost 1 base, and 11 bases lay between the germline ends. The CDR3 sequence is 14 residues long. CDR3 loop: CASSVRVRNTEAFF. The CDR3, as DNA: TGTGCCAGCAGTGTCAGGGTTAGGAACACTGAAGCTTTCTTT.

The V call is TRBV28, the J call TRBJ2-1; 7 bases line up with TRBD2. The germline gives CDR1 MDHEN, CDR2 SYDVKM. V trimming: 8 bases; J trimming: 6 bases; junction bases outside the gene matches: 7. The CDR3 is made up of 13 amino acids. The CDR3 nucleotides read TGTGCCAGCCGACGTGGGGGGGTCAATGAGCAGTTCTTC. This codes for CASRRGGVNEQFF. The full variable domain, rest sourced from reference TRBV28 and TRBJ2-1, is DVKVTQSSRYLVKRTGEKVFLECVQDMDHENMFWYRQDPGLGLRLIYFSYDVKMKEKGDIPEGYSVSREKKERFSLILESASTNQTSMYLCASRRGGVNEQFFGPGTRLTVL.

This clonotype was seen repeatedly, ten times or more. The rearrangement uses TRBV7-2 and TRBJ2-3; D is perhaps TRBD2 (5 bases). This CDR3 is built from 13 residues. Trimming removed 3 bases at V and 11 bases at J, with 15 bases between. CDR1 and CDR2 from the germline V gene are SGHTA and FQGNSA. The CDR3, as DNA: TGTGCCAGCAGCTTGGATACTAGTTTTCAGCAGTATTTT. This codes for CASSLDTSFQQYF.

This clonotype was counted between two and nine times. V gene TRBV11-2 combines with J gene TRBJ2-2; D is ambiguous. Germline lookup yields CDR1 SGHAT and CDR2 FQNNGV. V was pared by 5 bases and J by 3 bases, with 13 bases between. The CDR3 runs to 15 residues. The CDR3 nucleotides are TGTGCCAGCAGCCCCCTTCGGGCCCACACCGGGGAGCTGTTTTTT. It specifies CASSPLRAHTGELFF. The complete variable domain, with remaining parts taken from reference TRBV11-2 and TRBJ2-2, reads EAGVAQSPRYKIIEKRQSVAFWCNPISGHATLYWYQQILGQGPKLLIQFQNNGVVDDSQLPKDRFSAERLKGVDSTLKIQPAKLEDSAVYLCASSPLRAHTGELFFGEGSRLTVL.

This clonotype was seen only a few times. This rearrangement joins TRBV10-3 to TRBJ2-7; 10 nucleotides match TRBD1. The CDR3 is made up of 14 amino acids. Germline V gives CDR1 ENHRY, CDR2 SYGVKD. The ends lost 4 bases at V and 6 bases at J; junction bases unmatched: 6. In nucleotides, the CDR3 is TGTGCCATCAGTGTTGACAGGGGGCGAGGCGAGCAGTACTTC. Protein: CAISVDRGRGEQYF.

The chain employs TRBV15 and TRBJ2-7; D tentatively fits TRBD1 or TRBD2 (5 bases each). With 4 bases removed from V and 1 base from J, the gap between germline ends came to 14 bases. CDR3 length: 15 amino acids. The germline gives CDR1 LNHNV, CDR2 YYDKDF (reference sequence). CDR3: CATSKNGDGSYEQYF. CDR3 bases: TGTGCCACCAGCAAGAACGGGGACGGATCCTACGAGCAGTACTTC. Looking up the rest from reference TRBV15 and TRBJ2-7 gives the full variable domain: DAMVIQNPRYQVTQFGKPVTLSCSQTLNHNVMYWYQQKSSQAPKLLFHYYDKDFNNEADTPDNFQSRRPNTSFCFLDIRSPGLGDTAMYLCATSKNGDGSYEQYFGPGTRLTVT.

This clonotype was detected only a few times. The CDR3 sequence: CSAGTTTGGYGYTF. DNA of the CDR3: TGCAGTGCGGGGACTACGACAGGGGGTTATGGCTACACCTTC. The J gene is TRBJ1-2, the V gene TRBV20-1, with 9 bases matching TRBD1. V trimming: 6 bases; J trimming: 5 bases; junction bases outside the gene matches: 10. CDR1 and CDR2 (germline): DFQATT, SNEGSKA (reference sequence). The CDR3 is 14 amino acids.

This clonotype was seen more than once but under ten times. The V and J genes are TRBV7-2 and TRBJ1-5; 8 nucleotides align to TRBD1. The germline V gene has CDR1 SGHTA and CDR2 FQGNSA. This CDR3 has 15 residues. The V gene end was trimmed by 4 bases and the J gene end by 6 bases; junction bases not matched to a gene: 8. CDR3 in amino acids: CASSYYQGAGQPQHF. DNA for the CDR3: TGTGCCAGCAGCTACTACCAGGGGGCCGGTCAGCCCCAGCATTTT.

This clonotype was seen once. The chain combines TRBV20-1 with TRBJ2-1, with 7 bases lining up with TRBD2. The germline gives CDR1 DFQATT, CDR2 SNEGSKA (reference sequence). J gave up 5 bases and V 6 bases, and 7 bases lay outside the gene matches. CDR3 length: 13 residues. The CDR3 DNA sequence: TGCAGTGCCGAGGGAGGGCCTGACAATGAGCAGTTCTTC. Amino acid sequence: CSAEGGPDNEQFF.

This clonotype was recorded many times. This chain joins TRBV28 and TRBJ2-3, with TRBD2 matching over 10 bases. This CDR3 has 15 amino acids. The V segment lost 2 bases and the J segment 5 bases; nucleotides outside the gene matches: 4. Germline loops: CDR1 MDHEN, CDR2 SYDVKM. DNA for the CDR3: TGTGCCAGCAGTTTACTAGCGGGAGTGGTAGATACGCAGTATTTT. This sequence encodes CASSLLAGVVDTQYF.

This clonotype was found a few times. J is TRBJ1-1 and V is TRBV20-1; possibly TRBD1 for D (5 bases). CDR3 length: 14 amino acids. V was clipped by 1 base and J by 4 bases, with 13 bases between them. Germline V gene lookup returns CDR1 DFQATT and CDR2 SNEGSKA (reference sequence). CDR3 sequence: CSARVLGATTEAFF. DNA for the CDR3: TGCAGTGCTAGAGTCCTTGGGGCAACCACTGAAGCTTTCTTT.

This sequence joins TRBV4-1 and TRBJ2-5; a possible D gene is TRBD2 (6 bases). The CDR3 extends over 13 amino acids. The germline gives CDR1 MGHRA, CDR2 YSYEKL. V shed 6 bases and J shed 4 bases, with 12 bases lying between them. In DNA, the CDR3 is TGCGCCAGCAGTCGCGGGGAAGGAGAGACCCAGTACTTC. Amino acid sequence: CASSRGEGETQYF.

This clonotype was seen a few times. V gene TRBV5-5 combines with J gene TRBJ2-1; no reliable D call. V was cut by 4 bases and J by 16 bases, with 18 bases left in between. The V gene's germline CDR1 is SGHKS and CDR2 YYEKEE (reference sequence). CDR3 length equals 12 residues. The CDR3 sequence: CASSTLGGDGFF. As DNA, the CDR3 is TGTGCCAGCAGCACCCTAGGTGGTGACGGTTTCTTC.